This T cell receptor beta chain was captured by sequencing in a study of regulatory T cells in long-lasting Graves disease. Stated time point: persistent/refractory GD, antithyroid drugs over 5 years with positive TRAb. Extracted PBMC RNA gave rise to the TCR library. Recruitment took place at an endocrinology department in Xi'an, China. Through Arm-PCR of CDR3 regions and iRepertoire HTBI primers, TCR beta libraries were built. A single record per CDR3 protein comes from TCRdb applying MiXCR to the multiplex PCR reads. The repertoire includes around 400,000 distinct CDR3 sequences, around 20% of them detected once, and around 15% sits in the top ten. Germline V gene data show CDR1 as DFQATT and CDR2 as SNEGSKA (reference sequence). The CDR3 runs to 16 residues. Trimming took 1 base from V and 6 from J; bases not matched to a gene: 13.

The sequence derives from a female donor with Graves disease. Sequenced material: peripheral blood mononuclear cells (PBMCs), taken when the disease was refractory, from a patient treated with antithyroid drugs. V and J are TRBV20-1 and TRBJ2-3; TRBD2 matches at 7 bases. The CDR3 is CSARATWREPLDTQYF. The CDR3 DNA reads TGCAGTGCTAGAGCCACGTGGCGGGAGCCGCTGGATACGCAGTATTTT.